This T cell receptor beta chain was captured by sequencing in a study of T-cell memory formation after mild COVID-19 (dated by TCRdb to about 2021). For the study in its entirety: Most TCR sequence clusters were specific to one of the two donors. In a couple of donors, T-cell clones that expanded and contracted after mild COVID-19 were followed by sequencing TCRalpha and TCRbeta repertoires longitudinally. Two young, previously healthy adult volunteers made up the cohort, one male and one female.

Sequencing used an Illumina NovaSeq 6000. Using 5'RACE with constant-segment primers, TCRalpha and TCRbeta cDNA libraries were constructed, with sample barcodes and unique molecular identifiers added in the process. Trizol reagent was used to extract RNA from every sample. Libraries were amplified in two PCR steps, with a second sample barcode and Illumina TruSeq adapters added in the second step. The libraries were sequenced on an Illumina NovaSeq using 2 x 150 bp paired-end reads. In the original analysis: Demultiplexing of reads and collapsing into UMI-guided consensus sequences were performed with migec v1.2.7. With mixcr v2.1.11, UMI consensuses were aligned to TRA and TRB V and J templates and assembled into clonotypes. A clonotype was counted as expanded or contracted only if both edgeR and NoisET called the change significant, with noise models trained on biological replicates. edgeR calls used a false discovery rate-adjusted p below 0.01 and a log2 fold-change threshold of 1. As an exploratory analysis of dynamics, PCA with hierarchical clustering was applied to max-normalized trajectories of the 1000 most abundant clonotypes. Separately sequenced CD4+ and CD8+ repertoires were used to assign a CD4 or CD8 phenotype to each responding clone. TCRdb cleaned the public reads at Q25 with fastp, built clones with MiXCR and kept in-frame beta chains. Each CDR3 protein gets just one entry, which takes the most common genes and DNA from the rows behind it. TCRdb, not the original authors, processed these V and J calls. This sample gives hundreds of thousands of distinct CDR3 sequences in total; 24% of them show up just once. About 10% of the sample rests with the top ten.

On the study overall, not on this receptor specifically: SARS-CoV-2 specificity of the second-wave clones peaking on day 37 was not confirmed. Only a couple of mild cases were covered in the study, and larger cohorts including severe cases with pre-infection samples were considered necessary. Some responding clones were detected in pre-infection memory, which suggested that pre-existing cross-reactive memory T cells had joined the SARS-CoV-2 response. Contracting CD4+ clones were found mainly in CM and EM memory subsets, while CD8+ clones were enriched in EMRA. Clones that contracted from day 15 to 85 showed balanced CD4/CD8 phenotypes, whereas a second wave of clones that expanded from day 15 to 37 leaned towards CD4+.

This clonotype appeared a few times. The target of this receptor is not known. No base-level quality is on record; no much larger clone is a single base apart. Reading from cysteine to phenylalanine, the CDR3 counts 13 amino acids. The only DNA kept is the CDR3, 39 bases in frame from the first base. Looking up the germline V gene yields CDR1 SGHVS and CDR2 FQNEAQ. V drops 5 bases and J drops 5 bases, leaving 12 bases in between. Ficoll-Paque density gradient centrifugation was used to isolate PBMCs. The sequencing input was PBMCs or a T cell subset sorted from them (not recorded which). The V gene is TRBV7-8 and the J gene is TRBJ1-1; no confident D gene assignment can be made. The sequence came from an adult woman who had mild COVID-19 (a few samples of this study predate the infection). The sample titles of this study are shuffled in the database, so cell type and time point are left out; the donor was told from shared clones. This receptor carries the CDR3 CASSAVTGTEAFF. The nucleotides read TGTGCCAGCAGCGCCGTAACGGGAACTGAAGCTTTCTTT. The reference TRBV7-8 and TRBJ1-1 proteins fill in what lies around the CDR3, so the full variable domain reads GAGVSQSPRYKVAKRGQDVALRCDPISGHVSLFWYQQALGQGPEFLTYFQNEAQLDKSGLPSDRFFAERPEGSVSTLKIQRTQQEDSAVYLCASSAVTGTEAFFGQGTRLTVV.